The 32 T cell receptor beta chains given below trace back to one sample, sequenced in a study of cytomegalovirus exposure and HLA in healthy donors. PCR was performed using 60 Vbeta and 13 Jbeta primers. Method: immunoSEQ multiplex PCR; TCRdb's copy keeps in-frame clones and lacks some. The sample holds approximately 180,000 clones, roughly 80% seen once. The material sequenced was PBMCs. All receptors derive from a man aged 30 to 45 in good health and CMV-seropositive.

This chain uses TRBV19 with TRBJ1-1; D is unclear. Looked up from germline, CDR1 is LNHDA and CDR2 is SQIVND (reference sequence). The CDR3 contains 14 residues. V shed 10 bases and J shed 0 bases, with 15 bases lying between them. CDR3 region: CATGHGVMNTEAFF. The CDR3 DNA is TGTGCCACTGGGCACGGGGTAATGAACACTGAAGCTTTCTTT.

In its sample, this clone was seen once. This chain connects TRBV10-3 to TRBJ2-5; a weak D match, TRBD1 (6 bases). The better agreement between TRBJ2-7 and the DNA end casts doubt on the J call. This CDR3 is 15 amino acids long. Germline CDR1 ENHRY, CDR2 SYGVKD. Written as DNA, the CDR3 is TGTGCCATCAGTGAGGTCGGGACAATCTCCTACGAGCAGTACTTC. This sequence encodes CAISEVGTISYEQYF.

V usage is TRBV2 and J usage is TRBJ1-4; 7 nucleotides line up with TRBD1. V gave up 6 bases and J gave up 6 bases; unmatched junction bases: 10. Germline V gene data show CDR1 as SNHLY and CDR2 as FYNNEI. This CDR3 comprises 15 residues. In DNA form, the CDR3 reads TGTGCCAGCAGAGGAGTAGGGGGCGAGGATGAAAAACTGTTTTTT. It yields the protein CASRGVGGEDEKLFF.

V usage is TRBV28 and J usage is TRBJ2-1, with a possible D match to TRBD1 (6 bases). Germline V gene data show CDR1 as MDHEN and CDR2 as SYDVKM. V was clipped by 6 bases and J by 0 bases, with 12 bases between them. This CDR3 region has 15 residues. The CDR3 protein is CASSQDSGSYNEQFF. For the CDR3, the DNA is TGTGCCAGCAGCCAGGACAGTGGCTCCTACAATGAGCAGTTCTTC.

The rearrangement uses TRBV6-5 and TRBJ1-5, with 10 bases aligning to TRBD1. The V gene's germline CDR1 is MNHEY and CDR2 SVGAGI. The trim removed 8 bases at V and 2 bases at J, leaving 3 bases unmatched. This CDR3 is 14 amino acids long. As DNA, the CDR3 is TGTGCCAGCGGGACAGGGGATGGCAATCAGCCCCAGCATTTT. This codes for CASGTGDGNQPQHF.

The chain combines TRBV7-9 with TRBJ2-3; tentative D call: TRBD2 (6 bases). The CDR3 spans 16 residues. Germline V gene sequence: CDR1 SEHNR, CDR2 FQNEAQ (reference sequence). Trimming stripped 2 bases from V and 3 bases from J, with 15 bases between. The CDR3 reads CASSLKRDSMTDTQYF. For the CDR3, the DNA is TGTGCCAGCAGCTTAAAAAGGGACTCGATGACAGATACGCAGTATTTT.

V gene TRBV19 combines with J gene TRBJ2-3; a possible D gene is TRBD1 (6 bases). Trimming shortened V by 3 bases and J by 4 bases, and 14 bases separated the two germline ends. CDR3 length equals 15 residues. Germline CDR1 and CDR2: LNHDA and SQIVND (reference sequence). CDR3 in DNA: TGTGCCAGTAGTATTGGGGCAGGGGCCGCAGATACGCAGTATTTT. It translates to CASSIGAGAADTQYF.

As to this clone: Compared with germline, one end of the junction differs, possibly owing to a read error. The chain links TRBV5-6 to TRBJ2-3; TRBD2 matches 11 bases. The CDR3 runs to 15 residues. Germline V gene lookup returns CDR1 SGHDT and CDR2 YYEEEE. The CDR3 DNA is TGTACCAGCAGCCTTAGCGGGAGGGTCACAGATACGCAGTATTTT. Amino acid sequence: CTSSLSGRVTDTQYF. The entire variable domain, with the rest obtained from reference TRBV5-6 and TRBJ2-3, is as follows: DAGVTQSPTHLIKTRGQQVTLRCSPKSGHDTVSWYQQALGQGPQFIFQYYEEEERQRGNFPDRFSGHQFPNYSSELNVNALLLGDSALYLCTSSLSGRVTDTQYFGPGTRLTVL.

The V call is TRBV7-2, the J call TRBJ2-1, with TRBD1 identical over 12 bases. The CDR3 runs 16 residues. Germline-derived CDR1 and CDR2 are SGHTA and FQGNSA. The trim removed 5 bases at V and 8 bases at J, leaving 10 bases unmatched. The CDR3 bases are TGTGCCAGCAGCATTCCCCGGGACAGGGGGCGCGATGAGCAGTTCTTC. Translated, it gives CASSIPRDRGRDEQFF.

This rearrangement joins TRBV6-1 to TRBJ1-5; 10 bases are a match to TRBD1. Germline lookup yields CDR1 MNHNS and CDR2 SASEGT. The length of the CDR3 is 14 residues. The ends lost 7 bases at V and 5 bases at J; junction bases unmatched: 5. Written as DNA, the CDR3 is TGTGCCAGCACCTTTGGACAGGGGGATCAGCCCCAGCATTTT. The encoded protein is CASTFGQGDQPQHF.

The rearrangement uses TRBV10-2 and TRBJ2-7; 7 bases are shared with TRBD2. CDR3 size: 14 residues. The V gene end was trimmed by 6 bases and the J gene end by 4 bases; junction bases not matched to a gene: 9. Germline CDR1 is WSHSY and CDR2 is SAAADI. The CDR3 nucleotides read TGCGCCAGCAGATACAGCAGGGAGGGGTACGAGCAGTACTTC. Translation gives CASRYSREGYEQYF.

The V gene is TRBV7-6, the J gene TRBJ2-3; TRBD1 matches 9 bases. With 5 bases clipped from V and 5 bases from J, the junction kept 14 bases outside the gene matches. CDR1 and CDR2 (germline): SGHVS, FNYEAQ. The CDR3 consists of 17 residues. CDR3 DNA sequence: TGTGCCAGCAGCATAAGACAGGGGGTTACAGGGAGAGATACGCAGTATTTT. It encodes CASSIRQGVTGRDTQYF.

The J gene is TRBJ2-7, the V gene TRBV9, with 12 bases aligning to TRBD2. Germline trimming cut 4 bases from V and 6 bases from J; bases unmatched to any gene: 8. The CDR3 extends over 15 amino acids. Germline loops: CDR1 SGDLS, CDR2 YYNGEE. The DNA for the CDR3 is TGTGCCAGCAGCCCCGGACTAGCGGGGCCCTCCGAGCAGTACTTC. It encodes CASSPGLAGPSEQYF. Using reference TRBV9 and TRBJ2-7 for the parts outside the CDR3, the full variable domain is DSGVTQTPKHLITATGQRVTLRCSPRSGDLSVYWYQQSLDQGLQFLIQYYNGEERAKGNILERFSAQQFPDLHSELNLSSLELGDSALYFCASSPGLAGPSEQYFGPGTRLTVT.

J is TRBJ1-6 and V is TRBV5-4; TRBD1 agrees at 7 bases. The CDR3 runs to 15 residues. V was clipped by 0 bases and J by 7 bases; unmatched bases: 4. Germline V gene data show CDR1 as SGHNT and CDR2 as YYREEE (reference sequence). CDR3 region: CASSLGQTGNSPLHF. CDR3 coding DNA: TGTGCCAGCAGCTTGGGTCAGACAGGGAATTCACCCCTCCACTTT.

V usage is TRBV5-1 and J usage is TRBJ2-7, with D possibly matching TRBD1 (6 bases). V was pared by 4 bases and J by 0 bases, with 20 bases between. Germline V gene data show CDR1 as SGHRS and CDR2 as YFSETQ. The CDR3 has 17 residues. CDR3 protein: CASSRAGQNSISYEQYF. The CDR3 DNA reads TGCGCCAGCAGCCGGGCAGGACAGAATTCCATCTCCTACGAGCAGTACTTC.

The V and J genes are TRBV7-2 and TRBJ2-7, with 8 bases matching TRBD2. CDR3 length equals 14 residues. Trimming at V came to 6 bases and at J to 0 bases, leaving 4 bases not matched to a gene. Germline V gene data show CDR1 as SGHTA and CDR2 as FQGNSA. CDR3 coding DNA: TGTGCCAGCAGTCTCGGACTAGCCTCCTACGAGCAGTACTTC. This encodes CASSLGLASYEQYF. Looking up the rest from reference TRBV7-2 and TRBJ2-7 gives the full variable domain: GAGVSQSPSNKVTEKGKDVELRCDPISGHTALYWYRQSLGQGLEFLIYFQGNSAPDKSGLPSDRFSAERTGGSVSTLTIQRTQQEDSAVYLCASSLGLASYEQYFGPGTRLTVT.

The rearrangement joins TRBV7-2 to TRBJ2-1, with 14 bases identical to TRBD2. In germline, CDR1 is SGHTA, CDR2 FQGNSA. With V trimmed by 4 bases and J by 9 bases, 8 bases remained unmatched. This CDR3 spans 16 amino acids. The CDR3 sequence: CASSSGLAGVFGEQFF. The CDR3, as DNA: TGTGCCAGCAGCTCGGGACTAGCGGGAGTTTTTGGTGAGCAGTTCTTC. The complete variable domain, with remaining parts taken from reference TRBV7-2 and TRBJ2-1, reads GAGVSQSPSNKVTEKGKDVELRCDPISGHTALYWYRQSLGQGLEFLIYFQGNSAPDKSGLPSDRFSAERTGGSVSTLTIQRTQQEDSAVYLCASSSGLAGVFGEQFFGPGTRLTVL.

J is TRBJ2-3 and V is TRBV6-6, with 15 bases lining up with TRBD2. The CDR3 consists of 15 residues. The ends lost 5 bases at V and 6 bases at J; junction bases unmatched: 3. Germline V lookup: CDR1 MNHNY, CDR2 SVGAGI (reference sequence). The CDR3 loop is CASSPGTSGGDTQYF. The CDR3 DNA reads as TGTGCCAGCAGTCCGGGGACTAGCGGGGGGGATACGCAGTATTTT.

This chain links TRBV6-1 with TRBJ1-5, with 9 bases aligning to TRBD1. Germline CDR1 is MNHNS and CDR2 is SASEGT. CDR3 length: 15 amino acids. The trim removed 6 bases at V and 5 bases at J, leaving 8 bases unmatched. CDR3 protein: CASRTWDRVYQPQHF. The DNA for the CDR3 is TGTGCCAGCAGGACCTGGGACAGGGTTTATCAGCCCCAGCATTTT.

V is TRBV18 and J is TRBJ2-7, with 7 bases lining up with TRBD2. The V gene end was trimmed by 2 bases and the J gene end by 4 bases; junction bases not matched to a gene: 8. This CDR3 has 15 amino acids. Germline values: CDR1 KGHSH, CDR2 LQKENI. The CDR3 sequence: CASSPGGSSRYEQYF. DNA for the CDR3: TGTGCCAGCTCACCAGGCGGGAGTAGTAGGTACGAGCAGTACTTC.

This chain joins TRBV5-1 and TRBJ1-1, with unresolved D. There are 17 residues in the CDR3. CDR1 is SGHRS and CDR2 is YFSETQ in the germline V gene. The ends were cut back, 3 bases at V and 5 bases at J, with 23 bases in the middle. The CDR3 sequence is CASSSFSPAGVQTEAFF. The CDR3 DNA is TGCGCCAGCAGCTCCTTTAGCCCCGCTGGAGTTCAGACTGAAGCTTTCTTT.

The V gene is TRBV5-8, the J gene TRBJ2-5; 7 positions match TRBD2. Germline-derived CDR1 and CDR2 are SGHTS and YDEGEE. With 0 bases clipped from V and 5 bases from J, the junction kept 4 bases outside the gene matches. The CDR3 spans 14 residues. Here the CDR3 DNA reads TGTGCCAGCAGCTTGGAGCGGGGCTTGGAGACCCAGTACTTC. It is translated as CASSLERGLETQYF.

This clone turned up a few times. The gene calls are TRBV27 and TRBJ2-7; TRBD1 agrees at 8 bases. CDR1 is MNHEY, CDR2 SMNVEV, per germline (reference sequence). This CDR3 is built from 15 residues. J was trimmed by 2 bases and V by 6 bases; bases with no gene match: 9. Here the CDR3 reads CASRRPGTGTYEQYF. DNA of the CDR3: TGTGCCAGCAGACGTCCCGGGACAGGTACCTACGAGCAGTACTTC.

This sequence joins TRBV11-3 and TRBJ2-7, with D hard to call. The V end lost 1 base, the J end lost 5 bases, and 9 bases lay between the germline ends. Germline-derived CDR1 and CDR2 are SGHNT and YENEEA. The CDR3 totals 13 residues. The CDR3 DNA sequence: TGTGCCAGCAGCTTAGTAGTGGGCCACGAGCAGTACTTC. Amino acid sequence: CASSLVVGHEQYF.

The chain has TRBV9 and TRBJ2-1, with D possibly TRBD1 on 6 matching bases. Trimming left V 3 bases short and J 2 bases short, with 9 bases between. Germline loops: CDR1 SGDLS, CDR2 YYNGEE. The length of the CDR3 is 14 residues. The CDR3: CASSDRTAYNEQFF. In nucleotides, the CDR3 is TGTGCCAGCAGCGACCGGACAGCCTACAATGAGCAGTTCTTC.

The V and J genes are TRBV7-2 and TRBJ1-1, with 7 positions matching TRBD1. There are 14 residues in the CDR3. J lost 4 bases, V lost 1 base, and 3 bases had no gene match. The germline V gene encodes CDR1 SGHTA and CDR2 FQGNSA. CDR3 residues: CASSLVQGGTEAFF. CDR3 bases: TGTGCCAGCAGCTTAGTTCAGGGGGGCACTGAAGCTTTCTTT.

The rearrangement links TRBV27 to TRBJ1-2, with D possibly matching TRBD1 (6 bases). Trimming stripped 7 bases from V and 1 base from J, with 19 bases between. Germline V CDR1 and CDR2: MNHEY, SMNVEV (reference sequence). This CDR3 is built from 16 residues. CDR3: CASKIRGTSNNYGYTF. In DNA form, the CDR3 reads TGTGCCAGCAAGATTAGAGGGACAAGTAATAACTATGGCTACACCTTC.

The chain employs TRBV5-1 and TRBJ2-1, with 10 bases that match TRBD2. The junction had 12 bases not matched to a gene; V was cut back by 4 bases and J by 8 bases. The germline CDR1 and CDR2 sequences are SGHRS and YFSETQ. The CDR3 consists of 16 residues. The CDR3 DNA sequence: TGCGCCAGCAGCGCCCAAGGCCGGCTAGCGGGGGATGAGCAGTTCTTC. Translating it yields CASSAQGRLAGDEQFF.

The chain couples TRBV11-3 to TRBJ2-7; D may be TRBD2 (5 bases). The CDR3 consists of 13 residues. Germline V gene data show CDR1 as SGHNT and CDR2 as YENEEA. Trimming pared 5 bases from V and 5 bases from J, leaving 13 bases between. The CDR3 spells CASSPGRFNEQYF. Here the CDR3 DNA reads TGTGCCAGCAGCCCGGGGAGATTCAACGAGCAGTACTTC. Combining the CDR3 with reference TRBV11-3 and TRBJ2-7 gives the whole variable domain EAGVVQSPRYKIIEKKQPVAFWCNPISGHNTLYWYLQNLGQGPELLIRYENEEAVDDSQLPKDRFSAERLKGVDSTLKIQPAELGDSAVYLCASSPGRFNEQYFGPGTRLTVT.

The chain is built from TRBV6-5 and TRBJ2-1; D remains ambiguous. Germline assignment: CDR1 MNHEY and CDR2 SVGAGI. The CDR3 length is 12 residues. Trimming left V 0 bases short and J 10 bases short, with 7 bases between. The CDR3 DNA follows: TGTGCCAGCAGTTACTCGACCGGGGAGCAGTTCTTC. Amino acids: CASSYSTGEQFF.

The gene calls are TRBV14 and TRBJ2-5, with 7 bases matching TRBD1. The CDR3 loop spans 15 amino acids. Germline lookup yields CDR1 SGHDN and CDR2 FVKESK. V gave up 5 bases and J gave up 1 base; unmatched junction bases: 7. The CDR3 DNA follows: TGTGCCAGCAGCTTCCTCCGGGACAGCCAAGAGACCCAGTACTTC. Amino acids: CASSFLRDSQETQYF. Full variable domain (remainder filled in from reference TRBV14 and TRBJ2-5): EAGVTQFPSHSVIEKGQTVTLRCDPISGHDNLYWYRRVMGKEIKFLLHFVKESKQDESGMPNNRFLAERTGGTYSTLKVQPAELEDSGVYFCASSFLRDSQETQYFGPGTRLLVL.

Many counts were recorded for this clone. The chain couples TRBV6-5 to TRBJ1-1, with no clear D. Trimming stripped 5 bases from V and 5 bases from J, with 9 bases between. Germline CDR1 is MNHEY and CDR2 is SVGAGI. This CDR3 contains 12 residues. The CDR3 here is CASSGGKTEAFF. The CDR3 DNA sequence: TGTGCCAGCAGTGGAGGGAAGACTGAAGCTTTCTTT.